This T cell receptor (beta chain) derives from a study of siplizumab effects on memory and regulatory T cells. Trimming took off 3 bases at V and 5 bases at J, with 13 bases between the two ends. The germline V gene has CDR1 MDHEN and CDR2 SYDVKM. The CDR3 contains 14 residues. Points on this clone: Its matching antigen is unknown.

Regarding the study as a whole: Mappable alloreactive CD4+ clones came from Treg cells around 70% of the time on average with siplizumab, against 26.9% in controls. Siplizumab significantly brought down the alloreactive sequences that trace back to unstimulated CD4+ memory cells. Whether proliferating Tregs in siplizumab cultures suppress was not functionally confirmed.

Each sample yielded around 10^5 assayed TCR templates. Measured with immunoSEQ multiplex PCR; TCRdb has only the in-frame clones, and not every one. The sample has 90,000 to 95,000 clones, roughly 96% seen once. The TCR sequence derives from a human donor in good health. Source material: naive CD4+ T cells sorted from blood. This chain connects TRBV28 to TRBJ1-2; tentative D call: TRBD1 (5 bases). Here the CDR3 reads CASSFLQAEYGYTF. CDR3 coding DNA: TGTGCCAGCAGTTTCTTACAGGCGGAATATGGCTACACCTTC.